The 23 T cell receptor beta chains below all came from one sample that was sequenced in a study of cytomegalovirus exposure and HLA in healthy donors. PCR primers comprised 60 Vbeta and 13 Jbeta primers. TCRdb's table, derived via immunoSEQ multiplex PCR, lists solely in-frame clones and lacks some. The data hold about 150,000 clones, with around 75% observed a single time. Material: PBMCs. These TCRs come from a woman in her twenties or thirties in good health and CMV-seronegative.

J is TRBJ2-7 and V is TRBV28; D may be TRBD2 (6 bases). The length of the CDR3 is 15 residues. V lost 6 bases, J lost 2 bases, and 17 bases lay in between. Germline V gene data show CDR1 as MDHEN and CDR2 as SYDVKM. The CDR3 protein is CASSRRLVPPYEQYF. CDR3 DNA: TGTGCCAGCAGCCGGAGACTAGTACCGCCCTACGAGCAGTACTTC. Based on the CDR3 plus reference TRBV28 and TRBJ2-7, the full variable domain is DVKVTQSSRYLVKRTGEKVFLECVQDMDHENMFWYRQDPGLGLRLIYFSYDVKMKEKGDIPEGYSVSREKKERFSLILESASTNQTSMYLCASSRRLVPPYEQYFGPGTRLTVT.

This clone was observed a few times. V usage is TRBV30 and J usage is TRBJ1-1; TRBD1 might be the D (6 bases). The V gene lost 3 bases and the J gene lost 10 bases, with 18 bases spanning the gap. The CDR3 contains 13 residues. CDR1 and CDR2 from the germline V gene are GTSNPN and SVGIG (reference sequence). Here the CDR3 reads CAWREQGGGGAFF. The CDR3 DNA sequence: TGTGCCTGGAGGGAACAGGGAGGGGGGGGAGCTTTCTTT.

This clone was observed a few times. The CDR3: CASSEGGSKYEQYF. DNA of the CDR3: TGCGCCAGCAGTGAGGGGGGGTCCAAATACGAGCAGTACTTC. The V call is TRBV10-1, the J call TRBJ2-7; TRBD2 is a possible D gene (6 bases). The V gene's germline CDR1 is WNHNN and CDR2 SYGVQD (reference sequence). The length of the CDR3 is 14 residues. The V and J ends lost 2 bases and 4 bases respectively, with 12 bases between them.

This chain's CDR3 is CASSSSGQGGGYTF. The CDR3 region has the DNA TGTGCCAGCAGCTCCTCAGGACAGGGCGGGGGCTACACCTTC. V is TRBV7-3 and J is TRBJ1-2, with 8 bases aligning to TRBD1. The germline CDR1 and CDR2 sequences are SGHTA and FQGTGA. V shed 4 bases, J shed 8 bases, and the junction held 9 bases outside the gene matches. This CDR3 is 14 amino acids long.

The chain has TRBV5-1 and TRBJ2-3; 7 bases fit TRBD1. The CDR3 consists of 16 residues. Trimming cost V 4 bases and J 2 bases; bases outside gene matches: 10. Germline values: CDR1 SGHRS, CDR2 YFSETQ. This CDR3 reads CASSKKMGQNTDTQYF. In nucleotides, the CDR3 is TGCGCCAGCAGCAAAAAAATGGGACAGAACACAGATACGCAGTATTTT.

The chain couples TRBV7-2 to TRBJ2-7; tentative D call: TRBD2 (5 bases). V lost 1 base and J 6 bases, leaving 16 bases between the germline ends. Germline CDR1 is SGHTA and CDR2 is FQGNSA. The CDR3 is 15 amino acids. As DNA, the CDR3 is TGTGCCAGCAGCTTAGTTTTGGGCGGAGGCGGCGAGCAGTACTTC. Translation gives CASSLVLGGGGEQYF. Combining the CDR3 with reference TRBV7-2 and TRBJ2-7 gives the whole variable domain GAGVSQSPSNKVTEKGKDVELRCDPISGHTALYWYRQSLGQGLEFLIYFQGNSAPDKSGLPSDRFSAERTGGSVSTLTIQRTQQEDSAVYLCASSLVLGGGGEQYFGPGTRLTVT.

The V call is TRBV2, the J call TRBJ2-5; D remains ambiguous. From germline, CDR1 is SNHLY and CDR2 FYNNEI. V gave up 8 bases and J gave up 5 bases, with 18 bases separating them. The CDR3 is 14 residues long. CDR3 residues: CASFLGRFGETQYF. In DNA form, the CDR3 reads TGTGCCAGCTTCCTTGGCCGCTTCGGGGAGACCCAGTACTTC.

The rearrangement joins TRBV5-4 to TRBJ2-1; weak D call: TRBD2 (5 bases). The V and J ends lost 4 bases and 7 bases respectively, with 15 bases between them. CDR1 SGHNT and CDR2 YYREEE come from the germline V gene (reference sequence). This CDR3 region has 14 residues. In DNA, the CDR3 is TGTGCCAGCAGCGATCCGACGGGGTCGAATGAGCAGTTCTTC. It encodes CASSDPTGSNEQFF.

The rearrangement joins TRBV27 to TRBJ2-7; no definite D call. The germline CDR1 and CDR2 sequences are MNHEY and SMNVEV (reference sequence). Trimming removed 5 bases from V and 6 bases from J, with 8 bases in between. This CDR3 region has 11 residues. The CDR3 is CASSPVSEQYF. The CDR3 DNA follows: TGTGCCAGCAGTCCCGTGAGCGAGCAGTACTTC.

The chain links TRBV11-2 to TRBJ2-3; TRBD2 matches at 8 bases. In germline, CDR1 is SGHAT, CDR2 FQNNGV. CDR3 length: 12 amino acids. Losses at the gene ends were 4 bases for V and 9 bases for J; bases not matched to a gene: 3. As DNA, the CDR3 is TGTGCCAGCAGCTCCCAGCGGGAGACGCAGTATTTT. This sequence encodes CASSSQRETQYF.

The chain is built from TRBV5-1 and TRBJ1-3; 8 nucleotides match TRBD1. This CDR3 has 15 amino acids. Germline CDR1 SGHRS, CDR2 YFSETQ. V trimming: 3 bases; J trimming: 1 base; junction bases outside the gene matches: 3. CDR3 bases: TGCGCCAGCAGCTCAAGACAGGGGTCTGGAAACACCATATATTTT. This encodes CASSSRQGSGNTIYF.

This clone was picked up one time. The chain has TRBV7-2 and TRBJ1-2; D gene uncertain. Trimming removed 5 bases at V and 5 bases at J, with 12 bases between. The CDR3 totals 13 residues. CDR1 and CDR2 (germline): SGHTA, FQGNSA. Here the CDR3 DNA reads TGTGCCAGCAGCCTAGAGAGGCGGTATGGCTACACCTTC. Residues: CASSLERRYGYTF. Drawing the rest from reference TRBV7-2 and TRBJ1-2, the complete variable domain is GAGVSQSPSNKVTEKGKDVELRCDPISGHTALYWYRQSLGQGLEFLIYFQGNSAPDKSGLPSDRFSAERTGGSVSTLTIQRTQQEDSAVYLCASSLERRYGYTFGSGTRLTVV.

The rearrangement uses TRBV29-1 and TRBJ2-7, with TRBD2 matching 11 bases. The CDR3 spans 15 residues. Germline values: CDR1 SQVTM, CDR2 ANQGSEA. V dropped 4 bases and J dropped 4; count of bases not matched to a gene: 9. CDR3 in DNA: TGCAGCGTTGTGAAACTAGCGGGAGTTCAATACGAGCAGTACTTC. Its translation: CSVVKLAGVQYEQYF.

CDR3 nucleotides: TGCAGCGTTGAGGTCGCCGGAGGTCAGCCCCAGCATTTT. This translates into CSVEVAGGQPQHF. The chain is built from TRBV29-1 and TRBJ1-5; D unresolved. Germline-derived CDR1 and CDR2 are SQVTM and ANQGSEA. Trimming removed 3 bases from V and 6 bases from J, with 12 bases in between. This CDR3 spans 13 amino acids.

This rearrangement joins TRBV13 to TRBJ2-7, with TRBD2 matching 7 bases. Germline lookup yields CDR1 PRHDT and CDR2 FYEKMQ (reference sequence). The CDR3 runs 14 residues. V trimming: 3 bases; J trimming: 3 bases; junction bases outside the gene matches: 5. The CDR3 DNA follows: TGTGCCAGCAGCTTCAAGCGGGGACTCTACGAGCAGTACTTC. It yields the protein CASSFKRGLYEQYF.

The V call is TRBV7-2, the J call TRBJ1-6; D remains ambiguous. With 2 bases removed from V and 7 bases from J, the gap between germline ends came to 6 bases. Germline values: CDR1 SGHTA, CDR2 FQGNSA. This CDR3 is built from 13 residues. CDR3 DNA: TGTGCCAGCAGCTTAACTAGGAATTCACCCCTCCACTTT. Protein product: CASSLTRNSPLHF.

The chain employs TRBV29-1 and TRBJ2-1; maybe TRBD1 (6 bases). From germline, CDR1 is SQVTM and CDR2 ANQGSEA. The CDR3 has 15 amino acids. V dropped 5 bases and J dropped 0 bases, with 14 bases sitting between them. The CDR3 bases are TGCAGCGTTCTCGGACAGAACCGCTCCTACAATGAGCAGTTCTTC. Encoded protein: CSVLGQNRSYNEQFF.

The chain uses TRBV27 and TRBJ2-3, with D unresolved. Germline V lookup: CDR1 MNHEY, CDR2 SMNVEV (reference sequence). This CDR3 is 16 amino acids long. Deletions cut 3 bases from V and 0 bases from J, with 13 bases between. Written as DNA, the CDR3 is TGTGCCAGCAGTTTTGACATACTCCTTAGCACAGATACGCAGTATTTT. It is translated as CASSFDILLSTDTQYF.

The chain recombines TRBV6-4 with TRBJ2-3; D may be TRBD1 (6 bases). This CDR3 has 15 residues. V dropped 3 bases and J dropped 3 bases, with 13 bases sitting between them. CDR1 and CDR2 from the germline V gene are MRHNA and SNTAGT. The CDR3 loop reads CASSEGPGETDTQYF. For the CDR3, the DNA is TGTGCCAGCAGTGAAGGGCCAGGGGAGACAGATACGCAGTATTTT.

V usage is TRBV7-3 and J usage is TRBJ2-1; D is unresolved. Trimming cost V 2 bases and J 9 bases, with 14 bases left between them. Germline V gene data show CDR1 as SGHTA and CDR2 as FQGTGA. The CDR3 is made up of 14 amino acids. The CDR3 loop reads CASSLGPTDGEQFF. In nucleotides, the CDR3 is TGTGCCAGCAGCTTAGGTCCAACAGACGGTGAGCAGTTCTTC.

The rearrangement links TRBV7-8 to TRBJ1-5; D is possibly TRBD1 (6 bases). The germline V gene encodes CDR1 SGHVS and CDR2 FQNEAQ. V lost 5 bases and J lost 4, with 15 bases in between. The CDR3 has 15 amino acids. The DNA for the CDR3 is TGTGCCAGCAGCCCCCTCGGGGGGCGGAATCAGCCCCAGCATTTT. It translates to CASSPLGGRNQPQHF.

This CDR3 is CASSLEGLLAGVAYEQYF. CDR3 nucleotide sequence: TGCGCCAGCAGCTTGGAGGGGTTGCTAGCGGGAGTCGCCTACGAGCAGTACTTC. The V gene is TRBV5-1, the J gene TRBJ2-7, with 10 bases lining up with TRBD2. This CDR3 region has 18 residues. In germline, CDR1 is SGHRS, CDR2 YFSETQ. V shed 0 bases and J 2 bases; nucleotides not matched to a gene: 11.

This clone came up once. The gene calls are TRBV23-1 and TRBJ2-7; D might be TRBD1 (6 bases). TRBV23-1 is identified as an open reading frame with a role that is uncertain. The V gene lost 3 bases and the J gene lost 0 bases, with 15 bases spanning the gap. CDR3 length: 16 residues. CDR3 protein: CASSHSKQGTSYEQYF. The CDR3 DNA sequence: TGCGCCAGCAGTCACTCGAAACAGGGTACCTCCTACGAGCAGTACTTC.